This TCR beta chain was recovered during a study of cytomegalovirus exposure and HLA in healthy donors. Samples came from healthy bone marrow donors. Trimming cost V 2 bases and J 6 bases; bases outside gene matches: 6. Germline V gene data show CDR1 as SGHNT and CDR2 as YYREEE (reference sequence). This CDR3 contains 14 residues. Amplification used 60 Vbeta primers and 13 Jbeta primers. Generated by immunoSEQ multiplex PCR, the TCRdb table keeps only in-frame clones and is missing some. The repertoire consists of some 110,000 clones, with approximately 70% occurring once and the leading ten covering 0.85% to 0.9%. Regarding this clone: The antigen remains undetermined.

Study conclusions and caveats: A missense DCLRE1C variant was associated with V- and J-gene trimming of TCR beta chains in a later analysis, and an independent cohort replicated the association. A later analysis showed that HLA-associated TCR beta chains had undergone more clonal expansion than equally common others.

The sequenced sample consisted of PBMCs. The chain recombines TRBV5-4 with TRBJ1-1; TRBD1 agrees at 8 bases. This TCR was sampled from a woman aged 30 to 39 in good health and CMV-seronegative. The CDR3 nucleotides read TGTGCCAGCAGCTTACAGGGGGTCTGGGCTGAAGCTTTCTTT. Encoded protein: CASSLQGVWAEAFF.